The 32 T cell receptor beta chains below were found in one sample sequenced in a study of cytomegalovirus exposure and HLA in healthy donors. Use of 60 Vbeta and 13 Jbeta primers characterized the PCR. Assay used: immunoSEQ multiplex PCR; TCRdb lists only in-frame clones, some missing. Here the sample spans 150,000 to 200,000 clones, roughly 74% being singletons. The sample consisted of PBMCs. The source is a female donor in good health and CMV-seronegative.

This clone was detected only once. The chain couples TRBV6-4 to TRBJ1-1, with a tentative D call TRBD1 (5 bases). The V gene's germline CDR1 is MRHNA and CDR2 SNTAGT. The V and J ends lost 8 bases and 7 bases respectively, with 8 bases between them. The CDR3 runs to 10 residues. The CDR3 here is CASGAFEAFF. CDR3 DNA: TGTGCCAGCGGGGCGTTTGAAGCTTTCTTT.

J is TRBJ2-7 and V is TRBV5-1; tentatively, D is TRBD2 (6 bases). V was shortened by 7 bases and J by 7 bases, with 15 bases between the two germline ends. CDR1 and CDR2 (germline): SGHRS, YFSETQ. The CDR3 contains 12 residues. CDR3 nucleotides: TGCGCCAGCGGTGGGGCTAGCGATGAGCAGTACTTC. Its translation is CASGGASDEQYF.

This chain joins TRBV4-2 and TRBJ2-7, with 7 bases that match TRBD1. The CDR3 covers 16 residues. CDR1 is LGHNA, CDR2 YNFKEQ, per germline. Losses at the gene ends were 4 bases for V and 2 bases for J; bases not matched to a gene: 11. The CDR3 nucleotides read TGTGCCAGCAGCCCAAATACAGGGGCCCTTACCTACGAGCAGTACTTC. Encoded protein: CASSPNTGALTYEQYF.

This clone was seen a few times. The chain uses TRBV13 and TRBJ1-2; 10 nucleotides align to TRBD1. Germline CDR1 is PRHDT and CDR2 is FYEKMQ (reference sequence). The V gene end was trimmed by 7 bases and the J gene end by 5 bases; junction bases not matched to a gene: 19. CDR3 size: 18 residues. The CDR3 DNA reads as TGTGCCAGCACCCTCTCCGGGGGACAGGGGATTGGGCGGTATGGCTACACCTTC. Its protein is CASTLSGGQGIGRYGYTF.

This clone was seen a few times. The rearrangement links TRBV27 to TRBJ1-1; perhaps TRBD1 as D (6 bases). The CDR3 has 18 residues. The V end was cut by 4 bases, the J end by 6 bases, with 27 bases between. CDR1 and CDR2 from the germline V gene are MNHEY and SMNVEV (reference sequence). The CDR3 nucleotides read TGTGCCAGCAGTTCCGACCCATGGGGGCGCCTCGAACCCTCTGAAGCTTTCTTT. Translated, it gives CASSSDPWGRLEPSEAFF.

The chain has TRBV29-1 and TRBJ2-3, with D maybe TRBD1 (6 bases). The CDR3 is 12 amino acids. The V gene lost 8 bases and the J gene lost 3 bases, with 12 bases spanning the gap. CDR1 and CDR2 (germline): SQVTM, ANQGSEA. This CDR3 reads CSTSQGTDTQYF. As DNA, the CDR3 is TGCAGCACTAGTCAGGGGACAGATACGCAGTATTTT.

The chain carries TRBV7-2 and TRBJ2-7; D may be TRBD1 (5 bases). Germline values: CDR1 SGHTA, CDR2 FQGNSA. This CDR3 has 19 residues. Trimming cost V 2 bases and J 1 base, with 24 bases left between them. CDR3 amino acids: CASSLTPQGIPYSSYEQYF. As DNA, the CDR3 is TGTGCCAGCAGCTTAACCCCCCAGGGTATCCCTTACTCGTCCTACGAGCAGTACTTC.

The rearrangement joins TRBV6-5 to TRBJ1-1; a possible D gene is TRBD1 (6 bases). Germline V gene data show CDR1 as MNHEY and CDR2 as SVGAGI. Trimming took 7 bases from V and 2 from J, leaving 17 bases between them. This CDR3 spans 15 amino acids. The CDR3 protein is CASTERGGRNTEAFF. The CDR3 DNA is TGTGCCAGCACCGAACGGGGGGGGCGAAACACTGAAGCTTTCTTT.

To note about this clone: A junction end diverges from the germline sequence, so it may reflect a read error. V and J are TRBV28 and TRBJ2-2; a weak D match, TRBD2 (5 bases). The germline V gene encodes CDR1 MDHEN and CDR2 SYDVKM. The CDR3 runs 12 residues. The CDR3 DNA follows: TGCGGGATACTCCCGAACACCGGGGAGCTGTTTTTT. Translating it yields CGILPNTGELFF.

The V gene is TRBV28, the J gene TRBJ2-7; TRBD2 is a possible D gene (6 bases). The CDR3 totals 15 residues. Trimming removed 8 bases at V and 2 bases at J, with 19 bases between. The V gene's germline CDR1 is MDHEN and CDR2 SYDVKM. This chain's CDR3 is CASLKDLRGTYEQYF. As DNA, the CDR3 is TGTGCCAGCCTCAAGGATTTGCGGGGCACCTACGAGCAGTACTTC. The full variable domain, with the rest looked up from reference TRBV28 and TRBJ2-7, is DVKVTQSSRYLVKRTGEKVFLECVQDMDHENMFWYRQDPGLGLRLIYFSYDVKMKEKGDIPEGYSVSREKKERFSLILESASTNQTSMYLCASLKDLRGTYEQYFGPGTRLTVT.

This chain joins TRBV7-9 and TRBJ2-1, with D unclear. Between the trimmed V and J ends, which lost 5 bases and 9 bases, there was a span of 11 bases. CDR1 and CDR2 from the germline V gene are SEHNR and FQNEAQ (reference sequence). The CDR3 is made up of 12 amino acids. For the CDR3, the DNA is TGTGCCAGCAGCCCTCACCTATTTGAGCAGTTCTTC. Protein product: CASSPHLFEQFF.

The V and J genes are TRBV19 and TRBJ1-2, with TRBD1 matching 9 bases. Germline V gene sequence: CDR1 LNHDA, CDR2 SQIVND (reference sequence). The CDR3 has 14 amino acids. With V trimmed by 3 bases and J by 4 bases, 3 bases remained unmatched. Here the CDR3 DNA reads TGTGCCAGTAGTATCGAACAGGGGGCCTATGGCTACACCTTC. Translation gives CASSIEQGAYGYTF.

The chain recombines TRBV28 with TRBJ1-4; 8 nucleotides agree with TRBD1. With V trimmed by 4 bases and J by 7 bases, 8 bases remained unmatched. This CDR3 has 15 amino acids. In germline, CDR1 is MDHEN, CDR2 SYDVKM. CDR3 sequence (DNA): TGTGCCAGCAGTTCCAGGGGGCTTGCCGGTGAAAAACTGTTTTTT. It encodes CASSSRGLAGEKLFF.

The chain links TRBV5-4 to TRBJ2-2; TRBD2 agrees at 12 bases. With 0 bases clipped from V and 7 bases from J, the junction kept 10 bases outside the gene matches. The germline CDR1 and CDR2 sequences are SGHNT and YYREEE (reference sequence). This CDR3 spans 18 amino acids. CDR3 sequence: CASSLGLAGALGGGELFF. CDR3 nucleotide sequence: TGTGCCAGCAGCTTGGGACTAGCGGGGGCCCTAGGCGGCGGGGAGCTGTTTTTT.

The chain combines TRBV6-1 with TRBJ2-7; 9 nucleotides line up with TRBD1. Per the germline V gene, CDR1 is MNHNS and CDR2 is SASEGT. The CDR3 loop spans 17 amino acids. With 2 bases clipped from V and 0 bases from J, the junction kept 8 bases outside the gene matches. CDR3 sequence (DNA): TGTGCCAGCAGTGAACTTCATGGGGACAGGGTCTCCTACGAGCAGTACTTC. It yields the protein CASSELHGDRVSYEQYF.

The chain recombines TRBV9 with TRBJ2-7, with a possible D match to TRBD2 (7 bases). V gave up 3 bases and J gave up 2 bases, with 12 bases separating them. This CDR3 has 14 amino acids. Germline V CDR1 and CDR2: SGDLS, YYNGEE. CDR3 sequence reads: CASSGGGSTYEQYF. The CDR3 DNA sequence: TGTGCCAGCAGCGGGGGGGGCTCGACCTACGAGCAGTACTTC.

This chain joins TRBV5-4 and TRBJ2-5; TRBD2 aligns across 11 bases. From germline, CDR1 is SGHNT and CDR2 YYREEE (reference sequence). The CDR3 extends over 18 amino acids. Trimming took 0 bases from V and 4 from J; bases not matched to a gene: 11. CDR3 sequence: CASSLGALAGGRRETQYF. CDR3 DNA: TGTGCCAGCAGCTTGGGGGCGCTAGCGGGAGGAAGAAGAGAGACCCAGTACTTC.

The CDR3 DNA reads as TGTGCCAGTTCGCTAGACAGGGTCCTCACAGATACGCAGTATTTT. It codes for CASSLDRVLTDTQYF. This chain uses TRBV5-4 with TRBJ2-3; 7 bases align to TRBD1. This CDR3 has 15 amino acids. Germline V gene sequence: CDR1 SGHNT, CDR2 YYREEE (reference sequence). V lost 8 bases to trimming and J lost 2 bases; unmatched junction nucleotides: 11.

The chain has TRBV5-6 and TRBJ1-6; D is undetermined. V was pared by 1 base and J by 10 bases, with 18 bases between. Germline-derived CDR1 and CDR2 are SGHDT and YYEEEE. The CDR3 is made up of 16 amino acids. CDR3: CASSLNYGRRNSPLHF. The CDR3 nucleotides read TGTGCCAGCAGCTTGAATTATGGGAGGCGGAACTCACCCCTCCACTTT.

The V and J genes are TRBV5-1 and TRBJ1-2; no definite D call. This CDR3 has 13 residues. Trimming stripped 0 bases from V and 2 bases from J, with 5 bases between. Germline-derived CDR1 and CDR2 are SGHRS and YFSETQ. The CDR3 here is CASSLVENYGYTF. CDR3 nucleotide sequence: TGCGCCAGCAGCTTGGTGGAGAACTATGGCTACACCTTC. The full variable domain, with the rest looked up from reference TRBV5-1 and TRBJ1-2, is KAGVTQTPRYLIKTRGQQVTLSCSPISGHRSVSWYQQTPGQGLQFLFEYFSETQRNKGNFPGRFSGRQFSNSRSEMNVSTLELGDSALYLCASSLVENYGYTFGSGTRLTVV.

This chain connects TRBV2 to TRBJ2-1, with a tentative D call TRBD1 (7 bases). Trimming shortened V by 7 bases and J by 5 bases, and 15 bases separated the two germline ends. This CDR3 is built from 14 residues. Germline CDR1 reads SNHLY; CDR2 reads FYNNEI. The chain's CDR3 is CASKRRGQNNEQFF. CDR3 in DNA: TGTGCCAGCAAACGGCGGGGACAGAACAATGAGCAGTTCTTC.

V and J are TRBV2 and TRBJ1-2; 7 nucleotides line up with TRBD1. CDR3 length: 17 amino acids. Germline V CDR1 and CDR2: SNHLY, FYNNEI. With V trimmed by 0 bases and J by 6 bases, 13 bases remained unmatched. The CDR3 loop is CASSEATGTVFFHGYTF. The CDR3 nucleotides are TGTGCCAGCAGTGAAGCTACCGGGACAGTTTTTTTCCATGGCTACACCTTC.

The J gene is TRBJ2-5, the V gene TRBV6-5; TRBD2 matches 9 bases. V lost 5 bases, J lost 3 bases, and 1 base stayed unmatched. The length of the CDR3 is 13 residues. Germline V gene data show CDR1 as MNHEY and CDR2 as SVGAGI. This CDR3 is CASSLAGKETQYF. The CDR3 coding sequence is TGTGCCAGCAGTCTAGCGGGGAAAGAGACCCAGTACTTC.

This chain joins TRBV5-6 and TRBJ2-5, with 9 bases lining up with TRBD2. The CDR3 sequence is 15 residues long. J lost 3 bases, V lost 0 bases, and 3 bases had no gene match. Looked up from germline, CDR1 is SGHDT and CDR2 is YYEEEE. The CDR3: CASSLGLADKETQYF. The CDR3 bases are TGTGCCAGCAGCTTGGGACTAGCGGACAAAGAGACCCAGTACTTC.

This chain links TRBV5-6 with TRBJ2-3, with TRBD1 matching over 8 bases. Germline CDR1 and CDR2: SGHDT and YYEEEE. The CDR3 is 16 residues long. The V segment lost 4 bases and the J segment 2 bases; nucleotides outside the gene matches: 9. The DNA of the CDR3 is TGTGCCAGCAGCCCAGACAGGGGTATCCCCACAGATACGCAGTATTTT. It translates to CASSPDRGIPTDTQYF.

The chain combines TRBV5-4 with TRBJ2-2; 7 bases map to TRBD1. There are 18 residues in the CDR3. CDR1 is SGHNT and CDR2 is YYREEE in the germline V gene (reference sequence). With V trimmed by 0 bases and J by 0 bases, 8 bases remained unmatched. The CDR3 spells CASSLGGQVSANTGELFF. The DNA for the CDR3 is TGTGCCAGCAGCTTGGGAGGACAGGTGTCCGCGAACACCGGGGAGCTGTTTTTT.

The chain links TRBV6-1 to TRBJ2-3; TRBD2 matches at 12 bases. In germline, CDR1 is MNHNS, CDR2 SASEGT. The trim removed 4 bases at V and 2 bases at J, leaving 4 bases unmatched. The length of the CDR3 is 16 residues. The CDR3 is CASSGTSGGTTDTQYF. CDR3 nucleotides: TGTGCCAGCAGTGGAACTAGCGGGGGGACCACAGATACGCAGTATTTT.

This rearrangement joins TRBV29-1 to TRBJ2-7; TRBD1 matches at 8 bases. CDR3 length: 13 residues. The germline gives CDR1 SQVTM, CDR2 ANQGSEA. CDR3 protein: CNPGQGAAYEQYF. CDR3 nucleotide sequence: TGCAACCCCGGACAGGGCGCTGCCTACGAGCAGTACTTC.

The gene calls are TRBV2 and TRBJ1-6; D possibly corresponds to TRBD1 (6 bases). CDR1 is SNHLY, CDR2 FYNNEI, per germline. The CDR3 has 14 residues. The V gene lost 4 bases and the J gene lost 6 bases, with 10 bases spanning the gap. The CDR3 loop reads CASSVQGPNSPLHF. The CDR3 region has the DNA TGTGCCAGCAGTGTTCAGGGGCCTAATTCACCCCTCCACTTT.

As concerns this clone: The junction shows a germline mismatch at one end, possibly a read error. The chain recombines TRBV28 with TRBJ1-4, with a weak D call TRBD1 (6 bases). This CDR3 has 15 residues. From germline, CDR1 is MDHEN and CDR2 SYDVKM. CDR3 sequence: CASSPPSQGNEKLFF. CDR3 nucleotides: TGTGCCAGCAGCCCCCCCTCTCAGGGGAATGAAAAACTATTTTTT.

The chain is built from TRBV6-6 and TRBJ2-1, with unresolved D. From germline, CDR1 is MNHNY and CDR2 SVGAGI (reference sequence). The CDR3 extends over 14 amino acids. V lost 2 bases, J lost 8 bases, and 13 bases lay in between. The CDR3 region has the DNA TGTGCCAGCAGTTACCCCGAACTTGCGGATGAGCAGTTCTTC. It codes for CASSYPELADEQFF.

This chain connects TRBV6-1 to TRBJ2-7, with 9 positions matching TRBD1. Unmatched junction bases numbered 4, after V lost 4 bases and J lost 3 bases. The CDR3 consists of 14 residues. The germline gives CDR1 MNHNS, CDR2 SASEGT. CDR3 DNA: TGTGCCAGCAGTGGCTACAGGGGGCACTACGAGCAGTACTTC. Translation: CASSGYRGHYEQYF.